This T cell receptor (beta chain) was documented in a study of CD8 T cells in ankylosing spondylitis (TCRdb year 2017). For context, the study as a whole: To find TCR variants linked to disease, the study profiled T cell receptor beta repertoires in ankylosing spondylitis patients and healthy donors. The full study cohort comprised 25 ankylosing spondylitis patients and approximately 100 healthy donors. Peripheral blood samples were taken, and synovial fluid was additionally collected from ankylosing spondylitis patients. The paper as a whole reports these results and caveats: The disease-linked clones showed a CD8+ phenotype and occurred at relatively low frequencies in peripheral blood. The disease-linked clones were reported to be significantly enriched in matched synovial fluid samples from ankylosing spondylitis patients. A TCR beta motif made up of roughly eight highly homologous amino acid variants appeared to be characteristic of blood from ankylosing spondylitis patients. Some motif variants had previously been reported in the synovial fluid and blood of reactive arthritis patients, which suggests shared mechanisms of disease initiation.

TCRdb records Illumina HiSeq 2500 as the sequencer. Quantitative 5'-RACE with molecular barcodes was the method used to prepare the TCR beta libraries. The published analysis was carried out like this. Disease-linked TCR variants were identified with a new computational method built on a probabilistic model of VDJ rearrangement. TCRdb reran the public reads through fastp at Q25 and MiXCR, keeping productive beta chains. Rows matching on CDR3 protein sequence are summarized as one entry with the most common DNA and genes. The V and J calls shown here were made by TCRdb, not taken from the authors' results. Within this sample are 350,000 to 450,000 distinct CDR3 sequences, with about 20% of them counted one time only. The ten most abundant clones make up about an eighth of the sample. This clonotype appeared a few times. The antigen it binds to is not known. Base qualities were left out, and no much larger clone turns up one base away.

Sequencing was performed on blood, either unsorted or a sorted T cell fraction (not recorded which). The sequence was obtained from a male donor with ankylosing spondylitis or in good health (not recorded which).

The CDR3 reads CASSLAVTGDNEQFF. The nucleotide sequence is TGTGCCAGCAGCTTAGCGGTTACAGGGGACAATGAGCAGTTCTTC. The rearranged chain carries TRBV7-8 and TRBJ2-1; 7 bases in the middle match TRBD1. Clipping removes 0 bases from V and 5 bases from J, with 4 as the unmatched junction base count. Per the germline V gene, SGHVS is the CDR1 and FQNEAQ is the CDR2. The cysteine opens and the phenylalanine closes a CDR3 of 15 amino acids. Just the 45-base CDR3 DNA is kept, in frame starting at base 1.